What follows describes a single TCR beta chain. The target of this receptor is not known. The method was 5' RACE. Preparation of each TCR library used roughly 3,300 ng of total RNA. cDNA was synthesized with SMARTScribe reverse transcriptase in eight separate reactions per sample. During cDNA synthesis, unique molecular identifiers containing a 6-nucleotide sample barcode were introduced by template switching. TCRalpha and TCRbeta cDNA was amplified by two nested PCRs of around 16 and 10 cycles, with bead purification after each PCR. Before amplification, cDNA was treated with uracil DNA-glycosylase and purified using the QIAquick PCR purification kit. The second PCR was the step at which Illumina TruSeq-compatible adapters and sample-specific barcodes were added. Library quality and concentration were assessed using TapeStation and Qubit, and 5 to 6 ng of each library was pooled. The pooled libraries were sequenced with 2 x 100 bp reads and custom sequencing primers on an Illumina HiSeq2500 single-index Rapid Run. The authors' pipeline ran thus. UMI-based consensus assembly with MiGEC version 1.2.6 was used to correct PCR and sequencing errors. MiXCR version 2.1.1 handled V(D)J alignment, clonotype assembly and CDR3 extraction. Normalisation of gene usage, clonotype sharing and MAIT/NKT TCR abundance was achieved by analysing the top 1000, 10 000 and 20 000 clonotypes per sample. After downsampling to 27 000 UMIs, diversity was calculated as the inverse Simpson index using the vegan R package. Paired Mann-Whitney U tests on discordant twin pairs were used, with Benjamini-Hochberg multiple-testing correction. Each CDR3 protein sequence appears as one entry after TCRdb reprocessed the reads, and no DNA is included. The authors' filters were not applied to this entry. The sample's table lists a count of fewer than 400,000 distinct CDR3 sequences. The top ten clonotypes cover over 5% of the sample.

These data belong to a study of monozygotic twins with inflammatory bowel disease (dated by TCRdb to about 2019). The study in broad terms: The complete study included 28 monozygotic twin pairs: 19 IBD-discordant Danish pairs and nine German pairs, of which four were IBD-concordant and five were IBD-discordant. The search for disease-associated traits relied mainly on comparing IBD patients with their genetically identical healthy co-twins within discordant pairs. Each individual had, on average, about 151 000 unique TCRalpha sequences and 181 000 unique TCRbeta sequences available for analysis. Broader findings and caveats from the paper: No single strong signal or clonotype linked to IBD turned up in the results, so the idea that one exists was not supported. Because patients received different immunosuppressive treatments, the repertoires may have picked up extra background noise and variability between individuals. A decrease in TCRbeta repertoire diversity, as measured by inverse Simpson index, was observed in IBD patients compared with their healthy co-twins. Distinction between different T cell subtypes could not be achieved in the analysis. Fewer clonotypes were shared with other individuals by IBD patients than by healthy twins, most markedly in patients showing signs of disease activity. Repertoire similarity did not differ between concordant and discordant twins, possibly due to limited statistical power.

From each donor, an approximately 2.5 ml peripheral blood sample was collected into PAXgene tubes and kept at -80 degrees C. Without any T cell sorting, total RNA was extracted from whole blood using the PAXgene blood miRNA kit on an automated QIAcube. Peripheral blood from monozygotic twin pairs concordant or discordant for inflammatory bowel disease was subjected to deep TCRalpha and TCRbeta repertoire profiling with unique molecular barcoding. Smoking habits were recorded for all twin pairs, and individuals were classified as current, former or never smokers. The CDR1 and CDR2 encoded by the germline V gene (reference sequence) are DFQATT and SNEGSKA. There are 16 amino acids in the CDR3, from cysteine to phenylalanine inclusive. No DNA sequence was recorded.

The chain is encoded by TRBV20-1 joined to TRBJ2-2. What was sequenced was blood. The source of this sequence is a human donor with ulcerative colitis or Crohn's disease, or a healthy co-twin of an affected twin (not recorded which). CDR3 protein: CSARDLGLADTGELFF.